What follows are 4 T cell receptor beta chains derived from one specimen sequenced in a study of cytomegalovirus exposure and HLA in healthy donors. This PCR relied on a set of 60 Vbeta primers and 13 Jbeta primers. Profiled with immunoSEQ multiplex PCR; TCRdb holds only in-frame clones, not every one. The sample lists roughly 150,000 clones, 82% seen once, with more than 6.5% in the top ten. The source material was PBMCs. These receptors were taken from a woman aged 50 to 60 in good health and CMV-seropositive.

The rearrangement uses TRBV7-9 and TRBJ1-2; 8 bases are shared with TRBD1. This CDR3 comprises 14 residues. After removal of 7 bases from V and 4 bases from J, the junction contained 8 bases not matched to a gene. Germline CDR1 is SEHNR and CDR2 is FQNEAQ (reference sequence). CDR3 DNA sequence: TGTGCCAGCACCAATCGGACAGGGCTCTATGGCTACACCTTC. It yields the protein CASTNRTGLYGYTF.

The chain recombines TRBV5-1 with TRBJ1-5; 7 nucleotides line up with TRBD1. The J segment lost 1 base and the V segment lost 0 bases, leaving 1 base of the junction unmatched. Per germline, CDR1 SGHRS and CDR2 YFSETQ. CDR3 length: 15 residues. CDR3 sequence (DNA): TGCGCCAGCAGCTTGGGGGGACAGAGCAATCAGCCCCAGCATTTT. This translates into CASSLGGQSNQPQHF.

The DNA of the CDR3 is TGTGCCAGCAGCTACCCAGGGGGCGGGCAGTACTTC. Its protein product is CASSYPGGGQYF. The rearrangement links TRBV6-5 to TRBJ2-7, with 8 bases fitting TRBD1. Trimming removed 6 bases from V and 9 bases from J; junction bases left unmatched: 7. The CDR3 totals 12 residues. The germline gives CDR1 MNHEY, CDR2 SVGAGI.

The chain joins TRBV7-9 to TRBJ2-5; tentatively, D is TRBD2 (7 bases). CDR1 is SEHNR, CDR2 FQNEAQ, per germline (reference sequence). The CDR3 consists of 15 residues. V was shortened by 2 bases and J by 3 bases, with 13 bases between the two germline ends. The CDR3: CASSLKGGREETQYF. The DNA of the CDR3 is TGTGCCAGCAGCTTAAAAGGGGGGAGGGAAGAGACCCAGTACTTC.